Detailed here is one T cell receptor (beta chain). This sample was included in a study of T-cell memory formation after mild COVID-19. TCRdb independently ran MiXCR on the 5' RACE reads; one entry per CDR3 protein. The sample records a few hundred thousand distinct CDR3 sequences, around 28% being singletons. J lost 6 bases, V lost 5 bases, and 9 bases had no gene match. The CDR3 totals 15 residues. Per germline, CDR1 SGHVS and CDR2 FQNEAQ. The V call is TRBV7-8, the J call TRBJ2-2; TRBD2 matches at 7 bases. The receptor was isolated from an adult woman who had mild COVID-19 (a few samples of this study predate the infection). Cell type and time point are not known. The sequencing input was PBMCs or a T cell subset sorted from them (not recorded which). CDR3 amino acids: CASSPARGRAGELFF. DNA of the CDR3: TGTGCCAGCAGCCCGGCAAGAGGGAGGGCCGGGGAGCTGTTTTTT.